This T cell receptor (beta chain) emerged from a study of T cell responses to AZD1222 COVID-19 vaccine (dated by TCRdb to 2020 to 2022). General notes on the study: AZD1222 recipients whose second dose came at about 4 weeks and those whose second dose came at about 12 weeks were combined into one group, since spike-specific TCR depth and breadth did not differ between the two schedules. TCR sequencing was performed for 230 to 250 trial participants, of whom about 200 were given two doses of AZD1222 and some 26 were given two doses of MenACWY control vaccine. Enrollment into the trials was organized by age into subgroups of 18-55, 56-69 and 70-plus years, and those subgroups contained about 150, 27 and 61 TCR-sequenced participants, respectively.

The time point label of this sample denotes: baseline before first vaccination. Vaccinee samples came from UK trials COV001 and COV002, including a single-blind randomized controlled phase 2/3 trial of AZD1222 (ChAdOx1 nCoV-19) in healthy adults. Trial participant PBMC samples were collected at day 0 and day 28 after the second dose for TCRbeta chain sequencing. V and J are truncated by 5 bases and 2 bases respectively, leaving an intervening sequence of 9 bases. CDR1 and CDR2, looked up from the germline V gene (reference sequence), are SEHNR and FQNEAQ. The CDR3 covers 13 residues, taking in both the cysteine and the phenylalanine. Just the 39-base CDR3 DNA is kept, in frame starting at base 1. On this clone itself: It lacks a known antigen. There are no base qualities to consult, and no much larger clone falls within one base.

General study outcomes and caveats: Conclusions about previously exposed vaccinees are limited, since just five or six AZD1222 recipients were seropositive for SARS-CoV-2 at baseline. After two AZD1222 doses, both the breadth and the depth of spike-specific TCRs were significantly higher than at day 0 and than in MenACWY recipients. The whole spike protein was spanned by vaccine-associated CD4 TCRs, and dominant responses were seen in regions 160-218 and 743-854. Most participants were white British and females outnumbered males, and the authors suggested that clonal diversity may have been underestimated. The 56-69-year group was small, and its depth increase did not reach significance, likely because of low power. No day 14 peak-response samples were available, so repertoires were characterized only after the peak T cell response. Reportedly, almost half of the unique spike-specific TCRs recognized epitopes lying outside the regions that are mutated in the B.1.351 and B.1.1.7 variants.

The CDR3 regions of human TCRbeta chains were analyzed by immunosequencing. Turning to the authors' computational methods: TCRs in the repertoires were matched against a reference library of SARS-CoV-2-specific TCRs that had been generated with the MIRA antigen-specificity platform. Breadth meant the fraction of unique TCRs that were SARS-CoV-2-associated, whereas depth meant the fraction of total T cells that were SARS-CoV-2-associated. Each spike-specific TCR was assigned to its reactive spike region and to a CD4 or CD8 class using the MIRA data. Log10-transformed breadth and depth values were compared by one-way ANOVA with Sidak's multiple comparisons tests. TCRdb took this table from immuneACCESS and kept in-frame rearrangements with V and J called. Such tables lack part of the clones; where checked against another copy, unresolved V genes explain under half of the gap, and the rest is unexplained. V and J calls plus clone size are reproduced from that table; the DNA served to infer D and trimming. The sample yields some 90,000 clones; approximately 91% were counted once. The ten largest clones represent more than 10% of the sample.

Recombination connected TRBV7-9 to TRBJ2-5; a tentative D match to TRBD2 spans 5 bases. Material: peripheral blood, obtained on day 0 of AZD1222 vaccination. This TCR was sampled from an adult in good health. The nucleotide sequence reads TGTGCCAGCAGCCCCCCGGGACAAGAGACCCAGTACTTC. It specifies CASSPPGQETQYF. Supplemented by the reference TRBV7-9 and TRBJ2-5 proteins around the CDR3, the complete variable domain is DTGVSQNPRHKITKRGQNVTFRCDPISEHNRLYWYRQTLGQGPEFLTYFQNEAQLEKSRLLSDRFSAERPKGSFSTLEIQRTEQGDSAMYLCASSPPGQETQYFGPGTRLLVL.